This TCR beta chain was captured in a study of blood T cell repertoires in COVID-19. Background on the study: The United States, Italy and Spain were the sources of the acute and convalescent COVID-19 samples. PBMCs, B-cell-depleted T cells, or T cells were the source of the cDNA or gDNA that made up the material.

The CDR3 length is 16 residues. Germline V lookup: CDR1 MNHEY, CDR2 SVGEGT. Deletions cut 2 bases from V and 0 bases from J, with 11 bases between. Method: immunoSEQ multiplex PCR; TCRdb's copy keeps in-frame clones and lacks some. The data contain hundreds of thousands of clones, around nine tenths of them seen just once; the ten biggest clones take up around 3.5%. The V and J genes are TRBV6-2 or TRBV6-3 and TRBJ2-1; maybe TRBD1 (5 bases). Sample: peripheral blood. This sequence originates from a woman under 30 who had recovered from COVID-19. CDR3 residues: CASSYTTGPSYNEQFF. As DNA, the CDR3 is TGTGCCAGCAGTTACACCACAGGTCCCTCCTACAATGAGCAGTTCTTC.